The subject of this entry is one TCR beta chain. Its antigen is still unknown. Within one base of it there is no much larger clone, and no base qualities were kept. The CDR3, from cysteine to phenylalanine, totals 16 residues. Only CDR3 DNA is held: 48 bases, read in frame from base 1. Relative to germline, V is missing 9 bases and J is missing 6 bases, with 12 bases of the junction outside any gene match. CDR1 and CDR2 are read off the germline V gene as SNHLY and FYNNEI. These data come from a study of chronic HIV infection and antiretroviral therapy (dated by TCRdb to between 2014 and 2017). Library construction relied on 5' RACE. Sequencing took place on an Illumina MiSeq. The public reads were quality trimmed at Q25 with fastp and then assembled into clones with MiXCR by TCRdb, keeping productive beta chains. Every CDR3 protein is listed once, alongside the most common genes and DNA of its rows. Within this sample are over 40,000 distinct CDR3 sequences, with 15% to 20% of them counted one time only. The ten largest clones add up to 2.8% of the sample.

The specimen was peripheral blood. The V gene is TRBV2 and the J gene is TRBJ2-1; 12 bases in between match TRBD1. This TCR was sampled from an adult who had HIV and had not received antiretroviral therapy, or was an uninfected healthy control (not recorded which). The CDR3: CARKGIGTGGFNEQFF. The nucleotide sequence reads TGTGCCAGAAAAGGCATCGGGACAGGGGGCTTCAATGAGCAGTTCTTC.